Listed below are T cell receptor beta chains from one sample, sequenced in a study of blood T cells in healthy people across ages. TCRdb analysed the 5' RACE reads with MiXCR anew, one entry per CDR3 protein. The data show 550,000 to 700,000 distinct CDR3 sequences, 25% to 30% seen once. Source material: blood. These receptors were obtained from a woman in her 70s in good health. The CDR3 runs from the conserved cysteine through the conserved F or W. Each record gives: J gene, D gene, clone size, V gene, CDR3 protein, CDR3 DNA. D genes are given only for firm matches. Clone size is given for some rows only: seen once, a few or many times, or a class if the clone is expanded.

>TRBJ2-2|NA|NA|TRBV6-1
CASSEHALGGARVGTGELFF
TGTGCCAGCAGTGAACACGCTCTAGGAGGCGCAAGAGTTGGTACCGGGGAGCTGTTTTTT
>TRBJ1-2|NA|many|TRBV20-1
CSARSFGAGEKENYGYTF
TGCAGTGCTAGATCCTTCGGGGCAGGGGAAAAGGAAAACTATGGCTACACCTTC
>TRBJ2-7|TRBD2|few|TRBV12-3/TRBV12-4
CASSLLAGGLQLHF
TGTGCCAGCAGTTTATTAGCGGGGGGCCTTCAGCTGCACTTC
>TRBJ2-1|NA|NA|TRBV4-3
CASSQEGWREQFF
TGCGCCAGCAGCCAAGAGGGGTGGCGGGAGCAGTTCTTC
>TRBJ2-7|TRBD2|NA|TRBV28
CASRLLAGYMNEQYF
TGTGCCAGCAGGCTACTAGCGGGGTACATGAACGAGCAGTACTTC
>TRBJ1-1|NA|few|TRBV5-1
CASSLRRQGEDTEAFF
TGCGCCAGCAGCTTGAGGCGTCAGGGCGAGGACACTGAAGCTTTCTTT
>TRBJ2-2|NA|NA|TRBV7-2
CASSLAATPNTGELFF
TGTGCCAGCAGCTTGGCGGCGACACCAAACACCGGGGAGCTGTTTTTT
>TRBJ2-1|NA|NA|TRBV29-1
CSVMATQLNEQFF
TGCAGCGTTATGGCTACACAGTTAAATGAGCAGTTCTTC
>TRBJ1-4|TRBD1|many|TRBV7-9
CASSLRGPNEKLFF
TGTGCCAGCAGCTTAAGGGGGCCTAATGAAAAACTGTTTTTT
>TRBJ2-2|NA|NA|TRBV3-1
CASSPRLLNTGELFF
TGTGCCAGCAGCCCCCGACTCTTGAACACCGGGGAGCTGTTTTTT
>TRBJ1-3|TRBD1|few|TRBV7-2
CASSFFQGASGNTIYF
TGTGCCAGCAGCTTTTTCCAGGGGGCGTCTGGAAACACCATATATTTT
>TRBJ2-7|NA|few|TRBV6-5
CANHRRGAKTAEQYF
TGTGCCAACCACAGACGGGGTGCGAAAACGGCCGAGCAGTACTTC
>TRBJ2-7|NA|NA|TRBV9
CASSPMGHVPYEQYF
TGTGCCAGCAGCCCTATGGGTCATGTTCCCTACGAGCAGTACTTC
>TRBJ1-2|NA|NA|TRBV7-9
CSSSLKTAVPNGYTF
TGTTCCAGCAGCTTAAAAACGGCCGTACCGAATGGCTACACCTTC
>TRBJ1-4|NA|many|TRBV21-1
CASSKDRGDEKLFF
TGTGCCAGCAGCAAGGACAGGGGAGATGAAAAACTGTTTTTT
>TRBJ1-6|NA|NA|TRBV7-2
CASSLGVTGNSPLHF
TGTGCCAGCAGCTTAGGCGTAACGGGGAATTCACCCCTCCACTTT
>TRBJ1-2|NA|many|TRBV12-3/TRBV12-4
CASSLGSLGYTF
TGTGCCAGCAGTTTAGGGTCCCTTGGCTACACCTTC
>TRBJ1-1|NA|NA|TRBV2
CASTQRGTRDTEAFF
TGTGCCAGCACTCAAAGAGGGACGCGGGACACTGAAGCTTTCTTT
>TRBJ2-3|NA|NA|TRBV7-9
CASSRQIQGHTQYF
TGTGCCAGCAGCCGCCAAATCCAGGGCCATACGCAGTATTTT
>TRBJ2-2|NA|NA|TRBV12-3/TRBV12-4
CASSLRNRRTGELFF
TGTGCCAGCAGTTTGCGAAATAGAAGAACCGGGGAGCTGTTTTTT
>TRBJ2-3|NA|few|TRBV10-3
CAISESRSPSTDTQYF
TGTGCCATCAGTGAGTCGCGTAGTCCAAGCACAGATACGCAGTATTTT
>TRBJ2-2|TRBD1|NA|TRBV29-1
CSVEGAWEGGELFF
TGCAGCGTCGAGGGGGCTTGGGAAGGCGGGGAGCTGTTTTTT
>TRBJ1-4|TRBD1|few|TRBV20-1
CSALAGQGNEKLFF
TGCAGTGCTCTCGCGGGACAGGGCAATGAAAAACTGTTTTTT
>TRBJ2-7|NA|few|TRBV2
CASRPWGSYEQYF
TGTGCCAGCAGGCCATGGGGCTCTTACGAGCAGTACTTC
>TRBJ2-7|TRBD2|NA|TRBV7-2
CASSYGTRAEQYF
TGTGCCAGCAGCTACGGGACTAGAGCGGAGCAGTACTTC
>TRBJ1-1|NA|NA|TRBV4-2
CASSQEGSVVSEAFF
TGTGCCAGCAGCCAAGAGGGGTCTGTCGTCTCTGAAGCTTTCTTT
>TRBJ1-1|NA|few|TRBV18
CASSPVPQGNTEAFF
TGTGCCAGCTCACCCGTTCCTCAGGGGAACACTGAAGCTTTCTTT
>TRBJ2-1|TRBD1|few|TRBV7-6
CASSSSTGTNEQFF
TGTGCCAGCAGCTCTTCGACAGGGACAAATGAGCAGTTCTTC
>TRBJ2-3|TRBD2|NA|TRBV7-3
CASSLTSPGLAGVSDTQYF
TGTGCCAGCAGCTTAACTTCACCGGGACTAGCGGGGGTTTCTGATACGCAGTATTTT
>TRBJ2-7|NA|NA|TRBV6-6
CASSYSAGTFYEQYF
TGTGCCAGCAGTTACTCGGCCGGGACGTTCTACGAGCAGTACTTC
>TRBJ1-4|NA|many|TRBV4-2
CASSQEGTGGRRKLFF
TGTGCCAGCAGCCAAGAGGGTACTGGAGGCAGGCGGAAACTGTTTTTT
>TRBJ2-3|NA|NA|TRBV6-6
CASSYSSVPSTHTQYF
TGTGCCAGCAGTTACTCGAGCGTCCCTAGCACACATACGCAGTATTTT
>TRBJ2-5|TRBD2|few|TRBV11-2
CVSSSLAGLTGAQYF
TGTGTCAGCAGCTCACTAGCGGGTCTTACGGGGGCCCAGTACTTC
>TRBJ1-5|NA|NA|TRBV20-1
CSARDEGEGSNQPQHF
TGCAGTGCTAGAGATGAGGGAGAGGGGAGCAATCAGCCCCAGCATTTT
>TRBJ2-5|TRBD2|few|TRBV6-2/TRBV6-3
CASELAGGSQETQYF
TGTGCCAGCGAGCTGGCGGGGGGGTCGCAAGAGACCCAGTACTTC
>TRBJ2-7|NA|many|TRBV4-2
CASSQGSDSYEQYF
TGTGCCAGCAGCCAAGGCTCCGACAGCTACGAGCAGTACTTC
>TRBJ2-4|NA|NA|TRBV24-1
CATSDYSGAKNIQYF
TGTGCCACCAGTGATTATTCAGGAGCCAAAAACATTCAGTACTTC
>TRBJ1-2|NA|NA|TRBV12-3/TRBV12-4
CASGAIYGYTF
TGTGCCAGCGGTGCGATCTATGGCTACACCTTC
>TRBJ2-2|NA|NA|TRBV7-9
CASSLLQGTGELFF
TGTGCCAGCAGCCTTCTTCAGGGCACCGGGGAGCTGTTTTTT
>TRBJ2-2|NA|NA|TRBV7-2
CASSLRVTGELFF
TGTGCCAGCAGCTTGCGGGTCACCGGGGAGCTGTTTTTT
>TRBJ2-5|NA|once|TRBV3-1
CASSQARGQETQYF
TGTGCCAGCAGCCAAGCTCGGGGGCAAGAGACCCAGTACTTC